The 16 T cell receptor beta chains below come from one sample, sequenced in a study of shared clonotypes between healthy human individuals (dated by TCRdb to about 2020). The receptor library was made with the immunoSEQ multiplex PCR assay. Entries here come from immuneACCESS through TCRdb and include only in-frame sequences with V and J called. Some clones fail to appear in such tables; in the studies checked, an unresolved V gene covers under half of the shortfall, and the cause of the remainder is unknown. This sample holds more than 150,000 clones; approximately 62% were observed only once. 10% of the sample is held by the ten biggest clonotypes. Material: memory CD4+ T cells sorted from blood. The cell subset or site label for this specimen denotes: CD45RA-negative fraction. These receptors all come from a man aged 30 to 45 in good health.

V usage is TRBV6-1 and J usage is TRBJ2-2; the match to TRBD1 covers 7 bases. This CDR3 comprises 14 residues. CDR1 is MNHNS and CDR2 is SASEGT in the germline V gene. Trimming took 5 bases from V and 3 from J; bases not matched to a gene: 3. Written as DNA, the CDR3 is TGTGCCAGCAGTCCCGGACAGGACACCGGGGAGCTGTTTTTT. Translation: CASSPGQDTGELFF.

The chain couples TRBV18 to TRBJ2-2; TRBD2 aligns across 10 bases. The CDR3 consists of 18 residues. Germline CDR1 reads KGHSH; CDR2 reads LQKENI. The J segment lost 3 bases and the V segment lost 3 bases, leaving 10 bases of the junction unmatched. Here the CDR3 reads CASSPAASGSMDTGELFF. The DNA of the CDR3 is TGTGCCAGCTCACCCGCGGCTAGCGGGAGTATGGACACCGGGGAGCTGTTTTTT.

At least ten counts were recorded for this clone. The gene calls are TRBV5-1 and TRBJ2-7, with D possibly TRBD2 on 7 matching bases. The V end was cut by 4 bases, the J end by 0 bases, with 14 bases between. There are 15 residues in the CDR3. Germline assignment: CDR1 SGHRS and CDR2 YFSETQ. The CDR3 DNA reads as TGCGCCAGCAGCCCACAAGGGGGGGACTCCTACGAGCAGTACTTC. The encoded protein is CASSPQGGDSYEQYF.

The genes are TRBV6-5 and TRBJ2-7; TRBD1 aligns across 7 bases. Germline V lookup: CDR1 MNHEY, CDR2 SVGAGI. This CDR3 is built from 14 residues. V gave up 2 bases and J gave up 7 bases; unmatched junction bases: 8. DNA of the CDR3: TGTGCCAGCAGTTACGCGGACAGGTTTACTGAGCAGTACTTC. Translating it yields CASSYADRFTEQYF.

The CDR3 sequence: CASSLRDTYEQYF. Written as DNA, the CDR3 is TGTGCCAGCAGTTTAAGGGATACCTACGAGCAGTACTTC. This chain uses TRBV27 with TRBJ2-7, with D unresolved. The CDR3 contains 13 residues. Trimming stripped 2 bases from V and 2 bases from J, with 7 bases between. From germline, CDR1 is MNHEY and CDR2 SMNVEV (reference sequence).

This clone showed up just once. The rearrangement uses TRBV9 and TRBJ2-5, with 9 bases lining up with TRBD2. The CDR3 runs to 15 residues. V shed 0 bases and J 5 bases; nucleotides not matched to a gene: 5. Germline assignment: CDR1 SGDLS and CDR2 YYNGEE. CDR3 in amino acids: CASSVDLAGYETQYF. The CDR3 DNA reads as TGTGCCAGCAGCGTAGATCTAGCGGGATATGAGACCCAGTACTTC.

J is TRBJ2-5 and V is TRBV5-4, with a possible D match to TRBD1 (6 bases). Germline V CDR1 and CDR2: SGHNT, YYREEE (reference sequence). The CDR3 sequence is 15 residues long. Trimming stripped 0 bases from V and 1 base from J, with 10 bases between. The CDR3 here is CASSLATGPQETQYF. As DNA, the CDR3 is TGTGCCAGCAGCTTGGCTACAGGGCCCCAAGAGACCCAGTACTTC.

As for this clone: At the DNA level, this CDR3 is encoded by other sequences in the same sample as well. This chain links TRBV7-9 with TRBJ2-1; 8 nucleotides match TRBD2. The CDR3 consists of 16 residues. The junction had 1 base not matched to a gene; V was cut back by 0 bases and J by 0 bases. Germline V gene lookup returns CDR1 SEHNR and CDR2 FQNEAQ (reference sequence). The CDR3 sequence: CASSLALAGSYNEQFF. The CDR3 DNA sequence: TGTGCCAGCAGCTTAGCGCTAGCGGGCTCCTACAATGAGCAGTTCTTC.

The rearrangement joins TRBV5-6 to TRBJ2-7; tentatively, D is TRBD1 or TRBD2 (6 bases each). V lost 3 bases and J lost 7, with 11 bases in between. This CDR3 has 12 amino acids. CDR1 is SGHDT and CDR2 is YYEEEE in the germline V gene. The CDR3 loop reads CASSSIGGEQYF. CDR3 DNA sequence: TGTGCCAGCAGCTCGATAGGGGGGGAGCAGTACTTC. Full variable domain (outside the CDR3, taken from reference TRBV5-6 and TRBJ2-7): DAGVTQSPTHLIKTRGQQVTLRCSPKSGHDTVSWYQQALGQGPQFIFQYYEEEERQRGNFPDRFSGHQFPNYSSELNVNALLLGDSALYLCASSSIGGEQYFGPGTRLTVT.

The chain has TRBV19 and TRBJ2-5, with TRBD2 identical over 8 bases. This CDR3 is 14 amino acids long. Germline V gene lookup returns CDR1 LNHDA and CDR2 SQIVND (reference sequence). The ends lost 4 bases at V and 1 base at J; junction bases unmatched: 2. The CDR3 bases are TGTGCCAGTAGTAGCGGGAGGCCCCAAGAGACCCAGTACTTC. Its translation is CASSSGRPQETQYF.

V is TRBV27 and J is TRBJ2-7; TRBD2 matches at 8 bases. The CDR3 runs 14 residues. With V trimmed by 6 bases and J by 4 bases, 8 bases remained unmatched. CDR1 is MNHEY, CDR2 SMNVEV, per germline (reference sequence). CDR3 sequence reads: CASSPRGRRYEQYF. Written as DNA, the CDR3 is TGTGCCAGCAGCCCTCGCGGGAGGAGGTACGAGCAGTACTTC.

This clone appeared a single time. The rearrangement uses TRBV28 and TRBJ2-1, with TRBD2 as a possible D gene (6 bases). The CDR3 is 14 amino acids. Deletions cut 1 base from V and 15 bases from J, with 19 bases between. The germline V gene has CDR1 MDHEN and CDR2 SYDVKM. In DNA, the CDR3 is TGTGCCAGCAGTTTATCACACGAGGGGAGGAACCGGTTCTTC. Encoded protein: CASSLSHEGRNRFF.

As DNA, the CDR3 is TGTGCCAGCAGGAAAAAGGGGCAGGGGGCGCAGAATGAGCAGTTCTTC. Its protein product is CASRKKGQGAQNEQFF. This rearrangement joins TRBV7-9 to TRBJ2-1, with 8 bases aligning to TRBD1. The CDR3 is 16 residues long. The V and J ends lost 6 bases and 7 bases, in that order; junction bases with no gene match: 14. The germline V gene has CDR1 SEHNR and CDR2 FQNEAQ (reference sequence). Filled out from reference TRBV7-9 and TRBJ2-1, the complete variable domain reads DTGVSQNPRHKITKRGQNVTFRCDPISEHNRLYWYRQTLGQGPEFLTYFQNEAQLEKSRLLSDRFSAERPKGSFSTLEIQRTEQGDSAMYLCASRKKGQGAQNEQFFGPGTRLTVL.

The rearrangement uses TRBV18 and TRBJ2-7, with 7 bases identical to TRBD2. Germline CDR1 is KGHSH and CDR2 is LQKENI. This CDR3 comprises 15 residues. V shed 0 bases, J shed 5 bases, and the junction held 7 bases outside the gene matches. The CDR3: CASSPPGGVRNEQYF. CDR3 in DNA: TGTGCCAGCTCACCACCGGGAGGGGTGAGAAACGAGCAGTACTTC.

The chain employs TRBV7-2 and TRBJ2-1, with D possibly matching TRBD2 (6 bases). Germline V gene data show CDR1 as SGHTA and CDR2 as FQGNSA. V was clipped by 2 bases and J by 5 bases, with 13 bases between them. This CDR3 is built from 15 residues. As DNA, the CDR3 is TGTGCCAGCAGCTTACCGGGACTGAACAACAATGAGCAGTTCTTC. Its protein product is CASSLPGLNNNEQFF. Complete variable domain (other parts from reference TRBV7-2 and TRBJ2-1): GAGVSQSPSNKVTEKGKDVELRCDPISGHTALYWYRQSLGQGLEFLIYFQGNSAPDKSGLPSDRFSAERTGGSVSTLTIQRTQQEDSAVYLCASSLPGLNNNEQFFGPGTRLTVL.

The CDR3 is CAISEGTSGRGSEQFF. The CDR3 DNA sequence: TGTGCCATCAGTGAAGGGACTAGCGGGAGAGGCAGTGAGCAGTTCTTC. This chain links TRBV10-3 with TRBJ2-1; 14 positions match TRBD2. Germline assignment: CDR1 ENHRY and CDR2 SYGVKD. The CDR3 is made up of 16 amino acids. Trimming removed 3 bases from V and 9 bases from J; junction bases left unmatched: 7.